These T cell receptor beta chains were read from a single sample in a study of cytomegalovirus exposure and HLA in healthy donors. TCRdb keeps only in-frame clones here, not all; method: immunoSEQ multiplex PCR. The repertoire holds some 170,000 clones, 70% to 85% seen once, with 3.7% in the top ten. Material: PBMCs. These receptors were taken from a man in his thirties or forties in good health and CMV-seropositive. CDR3s leave out the opening cysteine and the closing phenylalanine or tryptophan. Fields, in order: D gene, J gene, V gene, CDR3 protein. A D gene is named only where the DNA matches it firmly.

D gene: NA
J gene: TRBJ1-2
V gene: TRBV7-8
CDR3 protein: ASSLGPDGYT

D gene: NA
J gene: TRBJ2-7
V gene: TRBV5-6
CDR3 protein: ASSFLQGTEQY

D gene: TRBD1
J gene: TRBJ1-6
V gene: TRBV2
CDR3 protein: ASSGQGLNSPLH

D gene: TRBD1
J gene: TRBJ2-7
V gene: TRBV10-3
CDR3 protein: AISSNPGQGMSYEQY

D gene: NA
J gene: TRBJ1-3
V gene: TRBV6-5
CDR3 protein: ASRQVSGNTIY

D gene: TRBD1
J gene: TRBJ2-7
V gene: TRBV6-1
CDR3 protein: ASSRPGQGIYEQY

D gene: NA
J gene: TRBJ2-1
V gene: TRBV7-2
CDR3 protein: ASSLTFSNEQF

D gene: NA
J gene: TRBJ2-7
V gene: TRBV25-1
CDR3 protein: ASSEIRDTYEQY

D gene: NA
J gene: TRBJ1-2
V gene: TRBV30
CDR3 protein: AWSVLSRQKPNYGYT

D gene: TRBD1
J gene: TRBJ1-6
V gene: TRBV15
CDR3 protein: ATSRGGDRGLSPLH

D gene: NA
J gene: TRBJ1-1
V gene: TRBV7-9
CDR3 protein: ASSFREVSEAF